The T cell receptor beta chain under discussion was sequenced for a study of cytomegalovirus exposure and HLA in healthy donors. Looking at the study overall: Among some 400 genotyped donors, approximately 80% fell in the Caucasian-associated ancestry cluster. Study observations and caveats: The classifier reportedly diagnosed cytomegalovirus status with high sensitivity and specificity. From TCR beta sequences, most subjects' HLA-A and HLA-B alleles were reportedly predicted accurately.

In regard to this clone: Its antigen is not identified.

PCR primers comprised 60 Vbeta and 13 Jbeta primers. Profiling relied on immunoSEQ multiplex PCR, and the TCRdb table lists in-frame clones only, not all of them. The table lists some 220,000 clones, around nine tenths of them singletons, with more than 0.8% in the top ten. Everyone who donated was a healthy bone marrow donor. Trimming took 6 bases from V and 2 from J, leaving 13 bases between them. Germline V gene data show CDR1 as ENHRY and CDR2 as SYGVKD. The length of the CDR3 is 14 residues. Material: PBMCs. V usage is TRBV10-3 and J usage is TRBJ1-2; D not certain. This receptor was taken from a woman aged 18-30 years in good health and CMV-seronegative. CDR3 nucleotides: TGTGCCATCAGCCTTCTGGGCGAGAACTATGGCTACACCTTC. Its translation: CAISLLGENYGYTF.